The present TCR beta chain was sequenced within a study of cytomegalovirus exposure and HLA in healthy donors (dated by TCRdb to about 2017). Regarding the complete study: According to an earlier analysis of 587 of the donors, about 170 million T cells yielded 117 million unique TCR beta sequences and 276 Gb of sequence data. Roughly 300 gigabases of sequencing data and about 92 million unique TCR sequences made up an early release that covered 640 HLA-typed donors. Of the 300 to 450 genotyped donors, over 70% fell in the genetic ancestry cluster associated with self-reported Caucasian donors. The aim of the study was to test whether cataloging public T cell receptors could identify signatures of past pathogen exposure. The T cell repertoires of 666 subjects were profiled by immunosequencing and related to cytomegalovirus serostatus. Along with the roughly 670-subject first cohort, a separate validation cohort of over 90 different subjects was used. The study combined high-throughput TCR immunosequencing, statistical association of individual TCRs with disease status, and machine learning to predict cytomegalovirus infection status. A later analysis re-examined previously published TCR beta repertoires from roughly 650 donors and added high-resolution HLA genotyping to investigate patterns of TCR occurrence. The later analysis used no new phenotypic data to find candidate immune exposures, relying instead on TCR beta sequences and their occurrence across donors. In an earlier analysis of around 540 of the donors, high-throughput TCR beta sequencing was used to judge whether each TCR beta V gene segment behaved as functional or pseudogenic. Donor age, sex, ethnicity and CMV serostatus were compiled alongside the repertoire data. In a later genetic analysis, genome-wide SNP genotypes for about 65% of the roughly 700 donors were used, and that subset was treated as a discovery cohort. All discovery cohort repertoires had been generated on a single sequencing platform. HLA typing covered class I and class II loci at four-digit resolution. The number of donors typed differed by locus, with about 629-640 for A, B, C, DRB1 and DQB1, about 500 for DQA1, about 610 for DPA1, and around 450 for DPB1. Five DR-DQ haplotypes were handled as single units for association and clustering because linkage in the cohort was strong. Among several hundred genotyped donors of the cohort, an average of around 220,000 unique TCR beta nucleotide sequences was sequenced per donor, of which about 19% were non-productive. Results and caveats for the whole study, not just this receptor: A later genetic analysis associated a missense DCLRE1C variant with V-gene and J-gene trimming of TCR beta chains, and an independent cohort replicated the association. A later analysis found that most CMV-associated TCR beta chains appeared HLA-restricted, with HLA associations seemingly driven largely by CMV exposure. A further reported finding was that TCR beta sequences accurately predicted the HLA-A and HLA-B alleles for most subjects in the first cohort. Some IMGT-functional V segments, including TRBV6-2 and TRBV6-3, could not be distinguished by the 87-base-pair reads and were therefore excluded. According to a later genetic analysis, donors in an Asian-associated ancestry cluster had fewer N-insertions in productive TCRs than the approximately 670-donor mean. When HLA alleles, especially DR and DQ, strongly co-occurred, attributing TCR associations to individual alleles was difficult. In vitro tests confirmed that a few of the cytomegalovirus-associated TCR beta chains recognize cytomegalovirus antigens. Linkage disequilibrium might explain the correlated functional status among segregating V segments, but an unknown experimental factor could not be ruled out. The earlier analysis of about 600 of the donors excluded some 16 rarely observed V segments, including chromosome 9 orphons, because counts were too low. While some public TCRs were present in many individuals, most TCR sequences turned up only very rarely across donors. A later analysis found that TCR association rates varied across HLA loci, with DRB1 alleles showing the most associated TCRs and HLA-C alleles the fewest. Compared with equally common non-associated chains, HLA-associated TCR beta chains in a later analysis were more clonally expanded and had lower generation probabilities. In the study, approximately 150 TCR beta chains were listed as associated with cytomegalovirus. CMV serostatus was the only immune exposure information available for the cohort. Only TCR beta chains were sequenced in this cohort, and the absence of alpha or paired-chain data limited detectable features. An earlier analysis of approximately 500 of the donors showed that most TCR beta V segments appeared in productive rearrangements either about 90% or about 30% of the time, which broadly matched IMGT annotations. Because some donors lacked HLA typing at each locus, the association tests relied only on the typed subset. The authors suggested that the approach could potentially be extended to other disease states and immunological phenotypes. According to a later analysis, parvovirus B19, influenza, CMV and Epstein-Barr virus appeared linked to several top co-occurrence clusters. Roughly uniform sequencing depth across donors was assumed in presence/absence analyses, although this assumption may not hold. In both the original and validation cohorts, the classifier was reported to diagnose cytomegalovirus status with high specificity and sensitivity. A cluster of highly shared sequence variants was judged likely to be a technical artifact of the sequencing pipeline. Specific HLA alleles were associated with 15,000 to 20,000 TCR beta sequences at a false discovery rate of 0.05 in a later analysis.

In this sample, this clone turned up a few times. Its antigen is unknown. Nothing much larger sits one base from this clone, and base qualities are not available. Here V drops 1 base and J drops 9 bases, and the junction holds 4 bases not matched to any gene. The CDR3, cysteine through phenylalanine, is 14 amino acids long. The CDR3 DNA has 42 bases and is translated from base 1. In the germline V gene, CDR1 corresponds to SGHRS and CDR2 to YFSETQ. The library was made by the immunoSEQ multiplex PCR assay. For the multiplex PCR, a mixture combining 60 forward primers for TCR Vbeta segments and 13 reverse primers for TCR Jbeta segments was used. A multiplex PCR assay on genomic DNA amplified the CDR3 region of rearranged TCR beta genes. Amplified TCR beta libraries were sequenced as 87-base-pair reads on the Illumina HiSeq System. Regarding the original processing steps: In a later analysis, tens of millions of unique TCR beta chains were counted across the roughly 610 repertoires, and about 9.9 million of these chains were shared by at least two donors. To remove PCR and sequencing errors, raw reads were error-corrected and collapsed into unique sequences using a nearest-neighbor algorithm that merged closely related sequences. Alignment of CDR3 sequences to IMGT reference sequences was used to assign V, D and J gene segments. For a sequence to be retained, a match of at least six nucleotides was required to both a V gene segment and a J gene segment. A rearrangement was called productive if the CDR3 had no stop codons and remained in frame with V and J, and every other rearrangement was called non-productive. Following IMGT convention, CDR3 was defined as the stretch from the second conserved V-encoded cysteine to the conserved J-encoded phenylalanine. The earlier analysis of some 550 of the donors excluded any sequence lacking an unambiguous match to a single V gene segment. An earlier analysis of fewer than 750 of the donors classified V segments as functional when productive rearrangements were above 56.7% and as segregating when the standard deviation between donors was above 5%. To diagnose cytomegalovirus status from the catalog of TCR beta chain sequences, a statistical classification framework was built. In a later analysis, TCR nucleotide sequences were compared against IMGT/GENE-DB human TR gene sequences so that V and J genes could be assigned. A later analysis assigned CDR3 sequences and most-parsimonious VDJ recombination scenarios with the TCRdist pipeline. A later analysis defined each TCR beta chain by its CDR3 amino acid sequence plus V-gene family, and excluded reads lacking a unique V-gene family. In a later analysis, fewer than 650 highly shared, low-generation-probability nucleotide sequences were removed to address suspected cross-contamination and a sequencing artifact. In a later analysis, a clonal expansion index for each public chain was calculated from normalized within-repertoire ranks of inferred template counts. Generation probabilities in a later analysis came from a VDJ recombination model fitted to out-of-frame rearrangements, and those results were checked against IGoR. In a later analysis, hypergeometric tests were used to score TCR-TCR, TCR-HLA and TCR-CMV co-occurrence, with a repertoire-size bias correction applied to TCR pairs. False discovery rates were estimated in a later analysis by permuting HLA or CMV assignments 20 times. In a later analysis, co-occurring TCRs were grouped using DBSCAN, and TCRdist sequence similarity was added for clustering within HLA-allele-positive subsets. Repertoires with fewer than 30,000 or more than 120,000 public chains were left out of co-occurrence clustering, as were four to six repertoires with anomalous nucleotide sharing. The table comes from immuneACCESS by way of TCRdb, which keeps in-frame sequences with V and J called. Part of the clones is missing from these tables; in studies checked, under half for an unresolved V gene and the rest for unknown reasons. The V and J calls and clone size were taken over from that table, and D and trimming were inferred from the DNA. The sample profile shows approximately 140,000 clones; 80% of them were found once. 5% to 5.5% of the sample belongs to the ten largest clones.

In total, 630 or so healthy bone marrow donors made up the cohort. All cohort members were sampled while nominally healthy, although unrecorded immune exposures were likely present. The donor tested CMV seronegative, placing the donor among the 352 seronegative members of the cohort. Each donor provided a peripheral blood sample, and peripheral blood mononuclear cells were used for TCR beta sequencing. Genomic DNA extraction from the blood cell samples was performed with the Qiagen DNeasy Blood Extraction Kit. The V gene is TRBV5-1 and the J gene is TRBJ2-1, and 10 junctional nucleotides match TRBD1. The sequence derives from a male donor in good health and CMV-seronegative. Sequenced input: PBMCs. The DNA sequence is given as TGCGCCAGCAGCTTGCCGGGACAGGGGACTGAGCAGTTCTTC. This codes for CASSLPGQGTEQFF.